The rows below give T cell receptor beta chains drawn from one sample of a study of shared clonotypes between healthy human individuals. Profiled with immunoSEQ multiplex PCR; TCRdb holds only in-frame clones, not every one. Of 2 million to 2.5 million clones listed, approximately 90% were seen once; the top ten hold around 0.4%. Sequenced input: naive CD4+ T cells from PBMCs. The receptors originated from a man aged 18-30 years in good health. Some clones in this sample may be carry-over from other donors' samples. Each CDR3 is given with its conserved first and last residue. Fields, in order: clone size, V gene, J gene, D gene, CDR3 protein, CDR3 DNA. D genes are given only for firm matches. Clone size is stated in some rows and not others, as once, few, many or a class when expanded.

>once|TRBV29-1|TRBJ1-4|NA
CSVAHPTNEKLFF
TGCAGCGTTGCTCACCCAACTAATGAAAAACTGTTTTTT
>NA|TRBV28|TRBJ2-7|TRBD2
CASSPREYPMGEQYF
TGTGCCAGCAGTCCGCGGGAGTACCCTATGGGCGAGCAGTACTTC
>once|TRBV7-2|TRBJ2-4|NA
CASSQQLVAKNIQYF
TGTGCCAGCAGCCAACAGTTGGTGGCCAAAAACATTCAGTACTTC
>NA|TRBV27|TRBJ2-5|NA
CATKLSGLTETQYF
TGTGCCACCAAACTATCGGGATTGACCGAGACCCAGTACTTC
>NA|TRBV2|TRBJ1-4|TRBD1
CASSGDRRAEKLFF
TGTGCCAGCAGCGGGGACAGGCGAGCGGAAAAACTGTTTTTT
>NA|TRBV6-6|TRBJ2-2|TRBD2
CASSYRIAGGAGELFF
TGTGCCAGCAGTTACAGGATAGCGGGAGGCGCCGGGGAGCTGTTTTTT
>NA|TRBV29-1|TRBJ1-1|NA
CSVGQKNTEAFF
TGCAGCGTTGGACAGAAGAACACTGAAGCTTTCTTT
>NA|TRBV5-1|TRBJ2-7|NA
CASSFVSGSYEQYF
TGCGCCAGCAGCTTCGTCAGTGGATCCTACGAGCAGTACTTC
>NA|TRBV7-9|TRBJ2-3|NA
CASSRRLDTDTQYF
TGTGCCAGCAGCCGCCGTCTCGACACAGATACGCAGTATTTT
>NA|TRBV11-2|TRBJ2-1|TRBD1
CASSSRGSSYNEQFF
TGTGCCAGCAGCTCCAGGGGGAGCTCCTACAATGAGCAGTTCTTC
>NA|TRBV14|TRBJ1-1|NA
CASREYSNTEAFF
TGTGCCAGCAGGGAGTATTCGAACACTGAAGCTTTCTTT
>NA|TRBV7-3|TRBJ2-2|TRBD2
CASTAGVGTGELFF
TGTGCCAGCACAGCGGGAGTGGGGACCGGGGAGCTGTTTTTT
>NA|TRBV5-1|TRBJ2-7|TRBD1
CASSVDRAYEQYF
TGCGCCAGCAGTGTTGACAGGGCCTACGAGCAGTACTTC
>NA|TRBV27|TRBJ2-7|TRBD2
CASSSKVSAGADEQYF
TGTGCCAGCAGTTCTAAAGTTAGCGCGGGAGCCGACGAGCAGTACTTC
>NA|TRBV9|TRBJ2-5|TRBD1
CASSSGQGLWETQYF
TGTGCCAGCAGCTCTGGACAGGGGTTGTGGGAGACCCAGTACTTC
>NA|TRBV5-4|TRBJ2-7|TRBD1
CASSSKDRGPYEQYF
TGTGCCAGCAGCTCCAAGGACAGGGGGCCCTACGAGCAGTACTTC
>NA|TRBV2|TRBJ2-1|NA
CASSEFRDTYNEQFF
TGTGCCAGCAGTGAATTCCGGGACACCTACAATGAGCAGTTCTTC
>NA|TRBV2|TRBJ2-3|NA
CASSGGTAGDTQYF
TGTGCCAGCAGTGGTGGGACCGCCGGAGATACGCAGTATTTT
>once|TRBV7-9|TRBJ1-1|NA
CASSLGRENTEAFF
TGTGCCAGCAGCTTAGGTCGGGAGAACACTGAAGCTTTCTTT
>NA|TRBV29-1|TRBJ2-5|NA
CSVEALMARETQYF
TGCAGCGTTGAGGCACTAATGGCGAGGGAGACCCAGTACTTC
>NA|TRBV19|TRBJ2-6|TRBD2
CASSILRPGLGTSGANVLTF
TGTGCCAGTAGTATTCTGAGACCGGGACTAGGAACTTCTGGGGCCAACGTCCTGACTTTC
>NA|TRBV14|TRBJ2-2|NA
CASSRLETGELFF
TGTGCCAGCAGCCGACTAGAAACCGGGGAGCTGTTTTTT
>few|TRBV20-1|TRBJ2-1|NA
CSARRGNEQFF
TGCAGTGCTAGACGGGGCAATGAGCAGTTCTTC
>NA|TRBV7-9|TRBJ2-6|NA
CASSLDIAALSGANVLTF
TGTGCCAGCAGCTTGGACATTGCGGCGCTCTCTGGGGCCAACGTCCTGACTTTC
>NA|TRBV2|TRBJ2-3|TRBD2
CASGSARETDTQYF
TGTGCCAGCGGGTCCGCGCGGGAGACGGATACGCAGTATTTT
>once|TRBV18|TRBJ2-7|NA
CASSPPGGRNTYEQYF
TGTGCCAGCTCACCACCGGGGGGGCGAAACACCTACGAGCAGTACTTC
>NA|TRBV10-3|TRBJ2-3|NA
CATGGGATDTQYF
TGTGCCACAGGTGGCGGGGCGACAGATACGCAGTATTTT
>NA|TRBV7-3|TRBJ2-7|TRBD2
CASSLSAGEVNEQYF
TGTGCCAGCAGCTTATCAGCGGGAGAGGTCAACGAGCAGTACTTC
>NA|TRBV7-6|TRBJ2-7|NA
CASSLRDWAQEQYF
TGTGCCAGCAGCCTCCGGGACTGGGCGCAAGAGCAGTACTTC
>once|TRBV28|TRBJ2-5|TRBD1
CASSFTPGQGAQLSQETQYF
TGTGCCAGCAGTTTTACGCCAGGGCAGGGGGCCCAACTATCACAAGAGACCCAGTACTTC
>NA|TRBV4-1|TRBJ2-2|TRBD1
CASSLGTVNTGELFF
TGCGCCAGCAGCCTCGGGACAGTGAACACCGGGGAGCTGTTTTTT
>few|TRBV5-1|TRBJ1-1|NA
CASSLGQFAAFF
TGCGCCAGCAGCTTGGGACAATTTGCCGCTTTCTTT
>NA|TRBV9|TRBJ2-7|TRBD2
CASSVGDSGRMLYEQYF
TGTGCCAGCAGCGTAGGAGATAGCGGGAGAATGCTCTACGAGCAGTACTTC
>NA|TRBV27|TRBJ1-1|NA
CASSFNTAMNTEAFF
TGTGCCAGCAGTTTTAATACAGCCATGAACACTGAAGCTTTCTTT
>NA|TRBV4-1|TRBJ1-2|TRBD1
CASSRETGTNQISYTF
TGCGCCAGCAGCCGAGAGACAGGGACAAACCAAATTTCCTACACCTTC
>NA|TRBV7-9|TRBJ1-2|TRBD1
CASSPTMGQTYGYTF
TGTGCCAGCAGCCCCACCATGGGACAGACTTATGGCTACACCTTC
>NA|TRBV5-6|TRBJ2-2|TRBD2
CASTMGLAAGTGELFF
TGTGCCAGCACCATGGGGCTAGCGGCAGGCACCGGGGAGCTGTTTTTT
>NA|TRBV10-1|TRBJ2-3|NA
CASSERASTDTQYF
TGCGCCAGCAGTGAGAGGGCGAGCACAGATACGCAGTATTTT
>once|TRBV11-3|TRBJ1-4|TRBD1
CASSPHRGQDEKLFF
TGTGCCAGCAGCCCCCACAGGGGGCAGGATGAAAAACTGTTTTTT
>NA|TRBV5-4|TRBJ1-1|TRBD1
CVGQVGTGGAAFF
TGTGTCGGACAAGTCGGGACAGGGGGGGCGGCTTTCTTT
>NA|TRBV15|TRBJ2-5|TRBD1
CATSTSPGTGGDRETQYF
TGTGCCACCAGCACTTCTCCCGGGACAGGGGGCGACCGGGAGACCCAGTACTTC
>NA|TRBV29-1|TRBJ2-5|TRBD1
CSVGPGQGQETQYF
TGCAGCGTTGGACCTGGACAGGGACAAGAGACCCAGTACTTC
>NA|TRBV7-2|TRBJ2-6|NA
CASGEGDSGANVLTF
TGTGCCAGCGGCGAGGGGGACTCTGGGGCCAACGTCCTGACTTTC
>NA|TRBV6-5|TRBJ2-3|NA
CASSYSRTGTDTQYF
TGTGCCAGCAGTTACTCGAGGACGGGTACAGATACGCAGTATTTT
>NA|TRBV2|TRBJ2-2|TRBD2
CASSASLAGATGELFF
TGTGCCAGCAGTGCTTCACTAGCGGGAGCCACCGGGGAGCTGTTTTTT
>NA|TRBV5-4|TRBJ1-4|TRBD1
CASSDGTGGEKLFF
TGTGCCAGCAGCGACGGGACAGGGGGAGAAAAACTGTTTTTT
>NA|TRBV27|TRBJ2-1|NA
CASSPVRGMEQFF
TGTGCCAGCAGCCCCGTAAGAGGGATGGAGCAGTTCTTC
>NA|TRBV5-1|TRBJ1-1|TRBD1
CASSRGTGWNTEAFF
TGCGCCAGCAGCAGGGGGACAGGGTGGAACACTGAAGCTTTCTTT
>NA|TRBV5-1|TRBJ2-5|TRBD2
CASSFSPGLAGESGETQYF
TGCGCCAGCAGCTTTTCACCGGGACTAGCGGGAGAATCGGGAGAGACCCAGTACTTC
>NA|TRBV5-1|TRBJ2-7|NA
CATARAEGAYEQYF
TGCGCCACCGCACGGGCAGAGGGTGCCTACGAGCAGTACTTC
>NA|TRBV27|TRBJ2-7|NA
CASSLSGGQGLSYEQYF
TGTGCCAGCAGTTTATCGGGGGGGCAGGGGTTATCCTACGAGCAGTACTTC